The 23 T cell receptor beta chains listed next were all sequenced from one sample in a study of blood T cell repertoires in COVID-19. Profiled with immunoSEQ multiplex PCR; TCRdb holds only in-frame clones, not every one. The sample comprises some 200,000 clones, around nine tenths of which are singletons, and 2.5% to 3% rests with the top ten. The sequenced material came from peripheral blood. The receptors originated from a man between 40 and 49 years old with active or convalescent COVID-19.

The V gene is TRBV30, the J gene TRBJ2-5, with TRBD1 matching over 7 bases. V lost 3 bases and J lost 5; bases outside the gene matches: 6. The CDR3 runs 13 residues. Per the germline V gene, CDR1 is GTSNPN and CDR2 is SVGIG (reference sequence). The CDR3 sequence is CAWSLQGVETQYF. As DNA, the CDR3 is TGTGCCTGGAGCCTGCAGGGGGTTGAGACCCAGTACTTC.

V is TRBV30 and J is TRBJ1-1; D is perhaps TRBD1 (5 bases). Trimming pared 0 bases from V and 8 bases from J, leaving 19 bases between. Germline V gene lookup returns CDR1 GTSNPN and CDR2 SVGIG (reference sequence). The CDR3 contains 15 residues. In nucleotides, the CDR3 is TGTGCCTGGAGTGTACCCCAGGGCCGAAGCGTCGAAGCTTTCTTT. Translated: CAWSVPQGRSVEAFF.

V and J are TRBV10-3 and TRBJ2-7; TRBD2 might be the D (6 bases). CDR1 is ENHRY and CDR2 is SYGVKD in the germline V gene. The CDR3 consists of 15 residues. Between the trimmed V and J ends, which lost 0 bases and 0 bases, there was a span of 9 bases. CDR3 sequence (DNA): TGTGCCATCAGTGAGTCCGACGGGAGCTCCTACGAGCAGTACTTC. Translation gives CAISESDGSSYEQYF.

This chain connects TRBV10-3 to TRBJ1-3; possible D gene TRBD1, 6 bases. Trimming removed 10 bases at V and 1 base at J, with 17 bases between. The CDR3 has 15 residues. The germline gives CDR1 ENHRY, CDR2 SYGVKD. Here the CDR3 DNA reads TGTGCCACCTTGGCCCAGGGGCGGTCTGGAAACACCATATATTTT. It translates to CATLAQGRSGNTIYF.

The V and J genes are TRBV30 and TRBJ1-6; D is undetermined. V gave up 4 bases and J gave up 6 bases, with 10 bases separating them. Germline V lookup: CDR1 GTSNPN, CDR2 SVGIG (reference sequence). CDR3 size: 13 residues. The CDR3 DNA sequence: TGTGCCTGGAAAGAGGTAGCTAATTCACCCCTCCACTTT. Translated: CAWKEVANSPLHF.

Only one count was recorded for this clone. J is TRBJ2-7 and V is TRBV6-1, with 9 positions matching TRBD1. Germline CDR1 reads MNHNS; CDR2 reads SASEGT. This CDR3 contains 15 residues. With V trimmed by 2 bases and J by 2 bases, 4 bases remained unmatched. The CDR3 here is CASSESGTGTYEQYF. The CDR3 bases are TGTGCCAGCAGTGAATCCGGGACAGGGACCTACGAGCAGTACTTC.

The rearrangement joins TRBV7-5 to TRBJ1-2; the table names TRBD1, a call not compared with the DNA. TRBV7-5 is tagged as a pseudogene. The CDR3 consists of 13 residues. The DNA for the CDR3 is TGTGTCAGAAGCTCAGACAGGGTTACTGGCTACACCTTC. Translation: CVRSSDRVTGYTF.

In this sample, this clone turned up once. V is TRBV6-2 or TRBV6-3 and J is TRBJ2-3, with a tentative D call TRBD2 (7 bases). The germline CDR1 and CDR2 sequences are MNHEY and SVGEGT. V was shortened by 2 bases and J by 3 bases, with 15 bases between the two germline ends. The CDR3 covers 16 residues. CDR3 loop: CASSYKTGGGTDTQYF. The CDR3 bases are TGTGCCAGCAGTTACAAAACGGGGGGCGGAACAGATACGCAGTATTTT.

A remark on this clone: Other DNA sequences of this sample code for an identical CDR3. This CDR3 is CASSITGMNTEAFF. The DNA of the CDR3 is TGTGCCAGTAGTATTACAGGGATGAACACTGAAGCTTTCTTT. The V and J genes are TRBV19 and TRBJ1-1, with a tentative D call TRBD1 (6 bases). The CDR3 length is 14 residues. Trimming removed 3 bases from V and 0 bases from J, with 8 bases in between. CDR1 is LNHDA, CDR2 SQIVND, per germline (reference sequence).

This chain links TRBV30 with TRBJ2-1; 8 bases match TRBD1. Germline loops: CDR1 GTSNPN, CDR2 SVGIG (reference sequence). This CDR3 spans 14 amino acids. J was trimmed by 7 bases and V by 4 bases; bases with no gene match: 9. The CDR3 region has the DNA TGTGCCTGGACGGCTGGGCAGGGGGCTAATGAGCAGTTCTTC. It translates to CAWTAGQGANEQFF.

The V and J genes are TRBV6-1 and TRBJ2-1, with D unclear. CDR1 is MNHNS and CDR2 is SASEGT in the germline V gene. V was trimmed by 1 base and J by 6 bases, leaving 16 bases between them. The CDR3 is 16 residues long. CDR3 loop: CASSEGGIGLGNEQFF. Written as DNA, the CDR3 is TGTGCCAGCAGTGAAGGAGGAATAGGCCTCGGCAATGAGCAGTTCTTC.

This clone was detected only once. The V call is TRBV30, the J call TRBJ1-1; no definite D call. The CDR3 length is 13 residues. From germline, CDR1 is GTSNPN and CDR2 SVGIG (reference sequence). The V end was cut by 0 bases, the J end by 2 bases, with 7 bases between. CDR3 DNA sequence: TGTGCCTGGAGTGTTACAGTAAACACTGAAGCTTTCTTT. Translating gives CAWSVTVNTEAFF.

This clone was detected only once. The V gene is TRBV11-3, the J gene TRBJ2-5; 7 bases fit TRBD2. The V segment lost 2 bases and the J segment 5 bases; nucleotides outside the gene matches: 2. Germline CDR1 and CDR2: SGHNT and YENEEA. The CDR3 length is 13 residues. CDR3 protein: CASSLISGETQYF. The CDR3 nucleotides are TGTGCCAGCAGCTTAATTAGCGGGGAGACCCAGTACTTC.

The chain joins TRBV10-2 to TRBJ2-3; 7 bases map to TRBD2. With 3 bases clipped from V and 3 bases from J, the junction kept 15 bases outside the gene matches. The CDR3 consists of 18 residues. Germline lookup yields CDR1 WSHSY and CDR2 SAAADI. This CDR3 is CASSDRAGWRGMTDTQYF. CDR3 in DNA: TGCGCCAGCAGTGATCGGGCAGGGTGGCGGGGGATGACAGATACGCAGTATTTT.

The CDR3 here is CASSTPSGGSTDTQYF. The CDR3 DNA reads TGTGCCAGCAGTACTCCGAGCGGGGGGAGCACAGATACGCAGTATTTT. J is TRBJ2-3 and V is TRBV6-2 or TRBV6-3; 9 bases are a match to TRBD2. The germline V gene has CDR1 MNHEY and CDR2 SVGEGT. The CDR3 consists of 16 residues. V was clipped by 5 bases and J by 0 bases; unmatched bases: 6.

The chain is built from TRBV5-6 and TRBJ2-1, with TRBD2 matching 8 bases. Germline CDR1 reads SGHDT; CDR2 reads YYEEEE. V shed 2 bases, J shed 2 bases, and the junction held 9 bases outside the gene matches. The CDR3 has 17 residues. This CDR3 is CASSLSWSGGTYNEQFF. The CDR3 nucleotides read TGTGCCAGCAGCTTAAGTTGGAGCGGGGGAACCTACAATGAGCAGTTCTTC. Based on the CDR3 plus reference TRBV5-6 and TRBJ2-1, the full variable domain is DAGVTQSPTHLIKTRGQQVTLRCSPKSGHDTVSWYQQALGQGPQFIFQYYEEEERQRGNFPDRFSGHQFPNYSSELNVNALLLGDSALYLCASSLSWSGGTYNEQFFGPGTRLTVL.

The chain has TRBV5-1 and TRBJ1-1; D is undetermined. The ends were cut back, 5 bases at V and 0 bases at J, with 8 bases in the middle. The length of the CDR3 is 13 residues. Germline CDR1 is SGHRS and CDR2 is YFSETQ. CDR3 residues: CASSRDMNTEAFF. CDR3 coding DNA: TGCGCCAGCAGTAGAGACATGAACACTGAAGCTTTCTTT.

The chain links TRBV5-5 to TRBJ2-7; TRBD2 might be the D (6 bases). The CDR3 runs to 14 residues. Germline CDR1 SGHKS, CDR2 YYEKEE (reference sequence). Trimming stripped 4 bases from V and 2 bases from J, with 13 bases between. This chain's CDR3 is CASSPPGLAYEQYF. The CDR3 DNA is TGTGCCAGCAGCCCGCCGGGACTTGCCTACGAGCAGTACTTC.

This chain uses TRBV19 with TRBJ2-1; the D is unclear. V was pared by 7 bases and J by 1 base, with 8 bases between. CDR1 LNHDA and CDR2 SQIVND come from the germline V gene (reference sequence). The length of the CDR3 is 13 residues. The CDR3 here is CASNDGSYNEQFF. CDR3 in DNA: TGTGCCAGTAATGACGGGTCCTACAATGAGCAGTTCTTC.

The chain recombines TRBV3-1 (or the pseudogene TRBV3-2) with TRBJ2-2; the match to TRBD1 covers 9 bases. J was trimmed by 3 bases and V by 2 bases; bases with no gene match: 4. Germline CDR1 is LGHDT and CDR2 is YNNKEL (reference sequence). The CDR3 sequence is 16 residues long. CDR3 protein: CASSQSTGGYTGELFF. In DNA, the CDR3 is TGTGCCAGCAGCCAAAGCACAGGGGGCTACACCGGGGAGCTGTTTTTT.

The rearrangement joins TRBV6-5 to TRBJ2-3; possible D gene TRBD2, 5 bases. The V gene lost 6 bases and the J gene lost 2 bases, with 12 bases spanning the gap. The CDR3 is 14 amino acids. Germline loops: CDR1 MNHEY, CDR2 SVGAGI. Written as DNA, the CDR3 is TGTGCCAGCAGAGGCGGGTCGCTCACAGATACGCAGTATTTT. It encodes CASRGGSLTDTQYF.

The V and J genes are TRBV19 and TRBJ1-1, with a possible D match to TRBD1 (5 bases). Per the germline V gene, CDR1 is LNHDA and CDR2 is SQIVND (reference sequence). The CDR3 contains 13 residues. V was cut by 7 bases and J by 5 bases, with 14 bases left in between. The CDR3 protein is CASIGGGKTEAFF. The CDR3 coding sequence is TGTGCCAGTATTGGGGGAGGGAAAACTGAAGCTTTCTTT.

The gene calls are TRBV28 and TRBJ2-7; 10 bases are shared with TRBD1. Germline V gene lookup returns CDR1 MDHEN and CDR2 SYDVKM. With 7 bases clipped from V and 7 bases from J, the junction kept 10 bases outside the gene matches. The CDR3 runs to 14 residues. The CDR3 DNA reads TGTGCCAGCATAGAAGGGACAGGGGTAGAAGAGCAGTACTTC. As protein: CASIEGTGVEEQYF.